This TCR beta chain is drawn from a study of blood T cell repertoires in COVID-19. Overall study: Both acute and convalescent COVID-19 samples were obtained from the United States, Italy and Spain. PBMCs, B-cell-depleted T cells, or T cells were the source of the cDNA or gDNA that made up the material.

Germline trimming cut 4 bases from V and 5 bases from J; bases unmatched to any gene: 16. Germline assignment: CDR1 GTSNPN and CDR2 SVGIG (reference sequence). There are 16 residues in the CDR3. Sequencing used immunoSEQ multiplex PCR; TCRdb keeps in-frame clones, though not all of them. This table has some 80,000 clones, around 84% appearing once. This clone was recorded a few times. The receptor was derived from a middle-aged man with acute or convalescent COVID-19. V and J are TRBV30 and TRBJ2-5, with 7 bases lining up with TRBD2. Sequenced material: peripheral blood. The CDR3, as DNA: TGTGCCTGGAAGTTGGCGGGAGAGGGTATAGTGGAGACCCAGTACTTC. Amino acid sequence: CAWKLAGEGIVETQYF.